This paragraph covers one T cell receptor (beta chain) sequence. What it binds is unknown. The sample originates from a study of siplizumab effects on memory and regulatory T cells. General study points: Apparently more diverse than memory cells, naive T cells also seemed major alloresponse contributors. Treg-derived clones made up an average of approximately 70% of mappable alloreactive CD4+ clones with siplizumab and 25% to 30% in controls. Suppression by proliferating Tregs derived from siplizumab cultures was not verified.

The CDR3 totals 16 residues. Trimming removed 5 bases from V and 2 bases from J; junction bases left unmatched: 11. Germline CDR1 SEHNR, CDR2 FQNEAQ (reference sequence). TCRdb's copy holds only in-frame clones and misses some; the assay was immunoSEQ multiplex PCR. The repertoire includes approximately 120,000 clones, about 90% of them detected once, and 0.75% sits in the top ten. Material: Tregs sorted from blood. The chain is built from TRBV7-9 and TRBJ2-7; 8 bases match TRBD2. This receptor was identified in a human donor in good health. The DNA of the CDR3 is TGTGCCAGCAGCGGCGAGGAGCGGGAGAAGGCCTACGAGCAGTACTTC. Its translation is CASSGEEREKAYEQYF.